This paragraph reports one TCR beta chain. This specimen belongs to a study of blood T cell repertoires in COVID-19. Participants reported their clinical history, and cohort assignment relied on those reports. Assay: immunoSEQ multiplex PCR; the TCRdb copy retains only in-frame clones and omits some. The sample comprises hundreds of thousands of clones, 87% of which are singletons, and less than 2.5% rests with the top ten. The CDR3 loop spans 15 amino acids. The germline V gene encodes CDR1 SGHTS and CDR2 YDEGEE. V shed 1 base and J shed 5 bases, with 13 bases lying between them. This receptor was identified in a man aged 40-49 years in a cohort exposed to, infected with or recovered from COVID-19 (not recorded which). The J gene is TRBJ1-5, the V gene TRBV5-8; the D gene is possibly TRBD1 (5 bases). The sample was PBMCs or T cells enriched from blood (not recorded which). The CDR3 DNA reads as TGTGCCAGCAGCTTGCTGGGGTCGGGGGATCAGCCCCAGCATTTT. This translates into CASSLLGSGDQPQHF. The complete variable domain, with remaining parts taken from reference TRBV5-8 and TRBJ1-5, reads EAGVTQSPTHLIKTRGQQATLRCSPISGHTSVYWYQQALGLGLQFLLWYDEGEERNRGNFPPRFSGRQFPNYSSELNVNALELEDSALYLCASSLLGSGDQPQHFGDGTRLSIL.